This entry lists 19 T cell receptor beta chains sequenced from one sample in a study of regulatory T cells in long-lasting Graves disease. TCR beta libraries were built with iRepertoire HTBI primers and Arm-PCR of CDR3 regions. One entry per CDR3 protein, called by TCRdb with MiXCR from the multiplex PCR reads. Found here are a few hundred thousand distinct CDR3 sequences, roughly 17% of them singletons; the top ten hold around 27%. Time point reported: newly diagnosed GD, antithyroid drugs for less than 3 months. RNA from PBMCs was the source of the TCR library. Another study also made use of these data, one on T cells in Graves' hyperthyroidism and ophthalmopathy.

The starting material was peripheral blood mononuclear cells (PBMCs), obtained at new diagnosis, from a patient treated with antithyroid drugs. Receptors were obtained from a man aged 35-49 years with Graves disease.

V gene TRBV7-3 combines with J gene TRBJ1-1, with a weak D call TRBD1 (6 bases). CDR1 is SGHTA, CDR2 FQGTGA, per germline. The V gene lost 4 bases and the J gene lost 3 bases, with 12 bases spanning the gap. This CDR3 region has 14 residues. The DNA of the CDR3 is TGTGCCAGCAGCTCACAGGGATGGGACACTGAAGCTTTCTTT. This encodes CASSSQGWDTEAFF.

Ten or more counts support this clonotype. CDR3 coding DNA: TGTGCCAGCAGTTACGGGACGGATCACCAGAAGCAGTACTTC. As protein: CASSYGTDHQKQYF. The chain has TRBV6-2 or TRBV6-3 and TRBJ2-7; D may be TRBD1 or TRBD2 (5 bases each). Deletions cut 2 bases from V and 8 bases from J, with 16 bases between. The germline CDR1 and CDR2 sequences are MNHEY and SVGEGT. The CDR3 is 14 amino acids.

Many counts were recorded for this clonotype. This chain links TRBV28 with TRBJ1-6, with D possibly matching TRBD1 (6 bases). The CDR3 has 15 residues. V shed 6 bases and J shed 0 bases, with 9 bases lying between them. Germline V lookup: CDR1 MDHEN, CDR2 SYDVKM. CDR3 in amino acids: CASRTGSSYNSPLHF. CDR3 coding DNA: TGTGCCAGCAGAACAGGGAGCTCCTATAATTCACCCCTCCACTTT.

The table lists this clonotype with many counts. V gene TRBV5-1 combines with J gene TRBJ2-3; D is perhaps TRBD2 (6 bases). The CDR3 is 12 amino acids. The germline V gene encodes CDR1 SGHRS and CDR2 YFSETQ. V lost 4 bases to trimming and J lost 7 bases, with 10 bases between them. The CDR3 bases are TGCGCCAGCAGCACGGGGGAGCATACGCAGTATTTT. Translated, it gives CASSTGEHTQYF. Full variable domain (remainder filled in from reference TRBV5-1 and TRBJ2-3): KAGVTQTPRYLIKTRGQQVTLSCSPISGHRSVSWYQQTPGQGLQFLFEYFSETQRNKGNFPGRFSGRQFSNSRSEMNVSTLELGDSALYLCASSTGEHTQYFGPGTRLTVL.

In its sample, this clonotype was seen a few times. The chain uses TRBV9 and TRBJ1-4, with TRBD1 matching over 7 bases. In germline, CDR1 is SGDLS, CDR2 YYNGEE. The J segment lost 4 bases and the V segment lost 4 bases, leaving 4 bases of the junction unmatched. The CDR3 is 14 amino acids. The CDR3 loop is CASSKGQLNEKLFF. CDR3 bases: TGTGCCAGCAGCAAGGGACAGCTTAATGAAAAACTGTTTTTT. Full variable domain (outside the CDR3, taken from reference TRBV9 and TRBJ1-4): DSGVTQTPKHLITATGQRVTLRCSPRSGDLSVYWYQQSLDQGLQFLIQYYNGEERAKGNILERFSAQQFPDLHSELNLSSLELGDSALYFCASSKGQLNEKLFFGSGTQLSVL.

This clonotype was recorded at least ten times. The genes are TRBV28 and TRBJ1-5; D unresolved. This CDR3 is built from 13 residues. CDR1 is MDHEN and CDR2 is SYDVKM in the germline V gene. CDR3 sequence reads: CAIGFRSNQPQHF. The CDR3, as DNA: TGTGCAATTGGGTTCAGGAGCAATCAGCCCCAGCATTTT.

The chain recombines TRBV20-1 with TRBJ1-4; the match to TRBD1 covers 7 bases. This CDR3 is built from 13 residues. The V gene's germline CDR1 is DFQATT and CDR2 SNEGSKA (reference sequence). Trimming removed 5 bases from V and 8 bases from J; junction bases left unmatched: 8. CDR3 loop: CSAGGGAGEKLFF. CDR3 sequence (DNA): TGCAGTGCTGGAGGGGGCGCCGGGGAAAAACTGTTTTTT.

The table lists this clonotype with many counts. The rearrangement joins TRBV11-2 to TRBJ2-5; D is ambiguous. Between the trimmed V and J ends, which lost 3 bases and 2 bases, there was a span of 13 bases. The CDR3 loop spans 15 amino acids. From germline, CDR1 is SGHAT and CDR2 FQNNGV. The CDR3 sequence is CASSFSTASQETQYF. The CDR3 DNA is TGTGCCAGCAGCTTTTCTACGGCTAGTCAAGAGACCCAGTACTTC.

The chain uses TRBV19 and TRBJ2-6; a weak D match, TRBD2 (6 bases). CDR3 length: 18 residues. CDR1 is LNHDA, CDR2 SQIVND, per germline (reference sequence). V lost 0 bases and J lost 0, with 12 bases in between. The CDR3 bases are TGTGCCAGTAGTATAGATATTAGGAGGGACTCTGGGGCCAACGTCCTGACTTTC. It specifies CASSIDIRRDSGANVLTF.

This clonotype was counted at least ten times. This chain joins TRBV2 and TRBJ1-1; D is unclear. V lost 4 bases and J lost 2, with 5 bases in between. The CDR3 extends over 12 amino acids. Germline loops: CDR1 SNHLY, CDR2 FYNNEI. The CDR3 DNA is TGTGCCAGCAGTGTGAGAAACACTGAAGCTTTCTTT. Translating it yields CASSVRNTEAFF.

This clonotype was recorded at least ten times. The rearrangement uses TRBV14 and TRBJ2-1, with D perhaps matching TRBD1 (6 bases). The V and J ends lost 5 bases and 9 bases respectively, with 14 bases between them. The CDR3 contains 13 residues. CDR1 SGHDN and CDR2 FVKESK come from the germline V gene. CDR3 sequence reads: CASSSAGAGEQFF. As DNA, the CDR3 is TGTGCCAGCAGCTCAGCAGGGGCGGGTGAGCAGTTCTTC.

Ten or more counts support this clonotype. V and J are TRBV18 and TRBJ2-5, with D maybe TRBD1 (6 bases). V was pared by 5 bases and J by 5 bases, with 21 bases between. Germline V CDR1 and CDR2: KGHSH, LQKENI. CDR3 size: 16 residues. CDR3 region: CASSRYPGVQGETQYF. In DNA form, the CDR3 reads TGTGCCAGCTCAAGGTACCCAGGAGTCCAGGGGGAGACCCAGTACTTC.

This clonotype was counted many times. This chain joins TRBV2 and TRBJ2-5; a possible D gene is TRBD1 (5 bases). The CDR3 covers 16 residues. The germline V and J ends were trimmed by 6 bases and 1 base, with 18 bases remaining between them. Germline V gene lookup returns CDR1 SNHLY and CDR2 FYNNEI. CDR3 bases: TGTGCCAGCAGCGACAGTTCGGGTAGTGGCCAAGAGACCCAGTACTTC. Protein sequence: CASSDSSGSGQETQYF.

This clonotype was observed at least ten times. The CDR3, as DNA: TGTGCCAGCAGTTTGGCAGACTACAATGAGCAGTTCTTC. Translating it yields CASSLADYNEQFF. This chain connects TRBV28 to TRBJ2-1, with D unresolved. Trimming pared 3 bases from V and 3 bases from J, leaving 6 bases between. Germline V CDR1 and CDR2: MDHEN, SYDVKM. The CDR3 length is 13 residues.

This clonotype was seen ten or more times. Germline is not matched at one junction end, which may reflect a read error. The genes are TRBV5-1 and TRBJ2-2; maybe TRBD1 (6 bases). Germline CDR1 and CDR2: SGHRS and YFSETQ. The CDR3 has 14 amino acids. In DNA form, the CDR3 reads TGTGCCAGCAGCGCCGGGACAAACACCGGGGAGCTGTTTTTT. Amino acids: CASSAGTNTGELFF.

This clonotype was observed a handful of times. The chain uses TRBV6-1 and TRBJ2-1, with D possibly being TRBD1 or TRBD2 (5 bases each). The V end lost 6 bases, the J end lost 12 bases, and 18 bases lay between the germline ends. The germline gives CDR1 MNHNS, CDR2 SASEGT. The CDR3 has 13 amino acids. CDR3 residues: CASSPPPPGTQFF. The CDR3 nucleotides are TGTGCCAGCAGCCCCCCGCCTCCGGGGACGCAGTTCTTC.

This chain connects TRBV7-2 to TRBJ1-5; no clear D gene. V was clipped by 4 bases and J by 3 bases, with 13 bases between them. Germline CDR1 is SGHTA and CDR2 is FQGNSA. This CDR3 has 15 amino acids. The chain's CDR3 is CASSSRAGYNQPQHF. The CDR3 DNA sequence: TGTGCCAGCAGCTCAAGGGCCGGGTACAATCAGCCCCAGCATTTT. Looking up the rest from reference TRBV7-2 and TRBJ1-5 gives the full variable domain: GAGVSQSPSNKVTEKGKDVELRCDPISGHTALYWYRQSLGQGLEFLIYFQGNSAPDKSGLPSDRFSAERTGGSVSTLTIQRTQQEDSAVYLCASSSRAGYNQPQHFGDGTRLSIL.

This clonotype appeared a few times. This rearrangement joins TRBV9 to TRBJ2-7; D is unresolved. From germline, CDR1 is SGDLS and CDR2 YYNGEE. The CDR3 is 12 residues long. V was pared by 3 bases and J by 4 bases, with 8 bases between. The CDR3, as DNA: TGTGCCAGCAGCGACGCGAGTTACGAGCAGTACTTC. Protein: CASSDASYEQYF.

This clonotype was counted many times. This sequence joins TRBV5-1 and TRBJ2-1; no clear D. This CDR3 is 17 amino acids long. Trimming pared 4 bases from V and 7 bases from J, leaving 24 bases between. The V gene's germline CDR1 is SGHRS and CDR2 YFSETQ. CDR3 DNA sequence: TGCGCCAGCAGCCTCCGTTTGGGCTACCGTCCTGGGAATGAGCAGTTCTTC. Amino acid sequence: CASSLRLGYRPGNEQFF.